This T cell receptor (beta chain) is drawn from a study of T cell repertoires in cytomegalovirus infection. This clonotype was seen many times. Each CDR3 protein gets one entry after TCRdb re-called the reads with MiXCR. The sample holds hundreds of thousands of distinct CDR3 sequences, approximately 25% seen once. Germline V CDR1 and CDR2: MNHNS, SASEGT. The V gene end was trimmed by 6 bases and the J gene end by 3 bases; junction bases not matched to a gene: 4. This CDR3 contains 13 residues. This receptor was identified in a human donor in good health (CMV status not recorded). Some clones in this sample may be carry-over from other donors' samples. V gene TRBV6-1 combines with J gene TRBJ2-5; TRBD1 matches 7 bases. The material sequenced was CD8+ T cells from PBMCs. The CDR3, as DNA: TGTGCCAGCAGCATCACAGGGGAAGAGACCCAGTACTTC. As protein: CASSITGEETQYF.